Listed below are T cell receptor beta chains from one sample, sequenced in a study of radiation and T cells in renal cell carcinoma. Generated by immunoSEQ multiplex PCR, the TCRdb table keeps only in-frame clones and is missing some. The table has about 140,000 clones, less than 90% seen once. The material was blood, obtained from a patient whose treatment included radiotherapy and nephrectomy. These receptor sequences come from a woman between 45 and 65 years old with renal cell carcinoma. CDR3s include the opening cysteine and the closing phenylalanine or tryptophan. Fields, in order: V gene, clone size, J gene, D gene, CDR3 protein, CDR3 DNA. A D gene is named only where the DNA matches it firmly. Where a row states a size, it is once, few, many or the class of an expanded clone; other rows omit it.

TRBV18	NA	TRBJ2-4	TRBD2	CASSHTGTSVKNIQYF	TGTGCCAGCTCACATACCGGGACTAGCGTTAAAAACATTCAGTACTTC
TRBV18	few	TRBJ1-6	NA	CASSSETNSPLHF	TGTGCCAGCTCATCTGAGACAAATTCACCCCTCCACTTT
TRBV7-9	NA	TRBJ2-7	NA	CASSDGQTYESYEQYF	TGTGCCAGCAGCGACGGACAGACTTATGAGTCCTACGAGCAGTACTTC
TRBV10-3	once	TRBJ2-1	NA	CAISDTIYSSYNEQFF	TGTGCCATCAGTGACACCATTTATAGCTCCTACAATGAGCAGTTCTTC
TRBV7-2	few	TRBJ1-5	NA	CASSLAVGMGQPQHF	TGTGCCAGCAGCTTAGCGGTCGGGATGGGGCAGCCCCAGCATTTT
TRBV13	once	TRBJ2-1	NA	CASSFFRQLAGIEQFF	TGTGCCAGCAGCTTTTTTCGTCAGCTTGCGGGGATCGAGCAGTTCTTC
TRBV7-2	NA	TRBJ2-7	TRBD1	CASSSPGTGRSEQYF	TGTGCCAGCAGCTCCCCCGGGACAGGGCGGTCCGAGCAGTACTTC
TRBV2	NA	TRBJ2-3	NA	CASSPPAGGDTQYF	TGTGCCAGCAGTCCACCGGCAGGAGGAGATACGCAGTATTTT
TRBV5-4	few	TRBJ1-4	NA	CASRSTTSNEKLFF	TGTGCCAGCAGGTCGACTACTTCAAATGAAAAACTGTTTTTT
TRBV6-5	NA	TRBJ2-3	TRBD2	CASSRGGDTQYF	TGTGCCAGCAGTAGGGGAGGGGATACGCAGTATTTT
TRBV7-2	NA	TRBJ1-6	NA	CASSLYNSPLHF	TGTGCCAGCAGCCTATATAATTCACCCCTCCACTTT
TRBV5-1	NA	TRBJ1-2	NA	CASSPTPNYGYTF	TGCGCCAGCAGCCCGACCCCTAACTATGGCTACACCTTC
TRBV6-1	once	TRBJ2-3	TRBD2	CASRLAGVDTQYF	TGTGCCAGCAGACTAGCGGGGGTGGATACGCAGTATTTT
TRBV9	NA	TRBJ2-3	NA	CASSAPRSLVRGQGTDTQYF	TGTGCCAGCAGCGCACCCCGATCTCTCGTTAGGGGCCAAGGTACAGATACGCAGTATTTT
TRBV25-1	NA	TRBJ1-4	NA	CASSEFLGTSNEKLFF	TGTGCCAGCAGTGAATTTTTAGGAACGTCTAATGAAAAACTGTTTTTT
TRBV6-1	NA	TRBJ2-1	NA	CASSELASHPNEQFF	TGTGCCAGCAGTGAACTAGCTAGCCATCCCAATGAGCAGTTCTTC
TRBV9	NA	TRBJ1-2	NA	CASSVNQGGYTF	TGTGCCAGCAGCGTCAATCAGGGGGGCTACACCTTC
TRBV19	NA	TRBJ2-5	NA	CASSFTRGGETQYF	TGTGCCAGTAGTTTCACGAGGGGCGGAGAGACCCAGTACTTC
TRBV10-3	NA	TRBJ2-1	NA	CAISRLDSYNEQFF	TGTGCCATCTCTAGATTAGACTCCTACAATGAGCAGTTCTTC
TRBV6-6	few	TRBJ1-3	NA	CASRTFRISGNTIYF	TGTGCCAGCAGGACTTTCAGGATCTCTGGAAACACCATATATTTT
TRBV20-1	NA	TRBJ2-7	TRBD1	CSAPGQGEVF	TGCAGTGCTCCGGGACAGGGTGAAGTGTTC
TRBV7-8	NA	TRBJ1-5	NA	CASSPVDSNQPQHF	TGTGCCAGCAGTCCAGTCGATAGCAATCAGCCCCAGCATTTT
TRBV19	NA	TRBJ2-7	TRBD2	CASTTGPKAGEQYF	TGTGCCAGTACCACCGGACCTAAAGCGGGGGAGCAGTACTTC
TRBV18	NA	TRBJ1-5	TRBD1	CASSLQGNSNQPQHF	TGTGCCAGCTCATTACAGGGGAATAGCAATCAGCCCCAGCATTTT
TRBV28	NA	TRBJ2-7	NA	CASSPNGGARSYEQYF	TGTGCCAGCAGTCCGAATGGGGGGGCTAGGTCCTACGAGCAGTACTTC
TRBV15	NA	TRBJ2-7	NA	CATSRVAGLDEQYF	TGTGCCACCAGCAGAGTCGCGGGTCTCGACGAGCAGTACTTC
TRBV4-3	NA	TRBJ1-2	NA	CASSQIRGYGYTF	TGCGCCAGCAGCCAAATTAGGGGCTATGGCTACACCTTC
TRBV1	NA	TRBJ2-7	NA	CTSSHWTVSYEQYF	TGCACCAGCAGCCATTGGACGGTCTCCTACGAGCAGTACTTC
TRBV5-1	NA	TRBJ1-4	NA	CASSRDTTTNEKLFF	TGCGCCAGCAGCCGCGACACGACAACTAATGAAAAACTGTTTTTT
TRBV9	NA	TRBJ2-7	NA	CASSVNPGSEQYF	TGTGCCAGCAGCGTAAATCCAGGAAGCGAGCAGTACTTC
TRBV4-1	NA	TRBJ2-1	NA	CASSQDRGLSSYNEQFF	TGCGCCAGCAGCCAAGATCGGGGGCTGAGCTCCTACAATGAGCAGTTCTTC
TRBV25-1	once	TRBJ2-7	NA	CASSDDGLSYEQYF	TGTGCCAGCAGTGATGATGGCCTCTCCTACGAGCAGTACTTC